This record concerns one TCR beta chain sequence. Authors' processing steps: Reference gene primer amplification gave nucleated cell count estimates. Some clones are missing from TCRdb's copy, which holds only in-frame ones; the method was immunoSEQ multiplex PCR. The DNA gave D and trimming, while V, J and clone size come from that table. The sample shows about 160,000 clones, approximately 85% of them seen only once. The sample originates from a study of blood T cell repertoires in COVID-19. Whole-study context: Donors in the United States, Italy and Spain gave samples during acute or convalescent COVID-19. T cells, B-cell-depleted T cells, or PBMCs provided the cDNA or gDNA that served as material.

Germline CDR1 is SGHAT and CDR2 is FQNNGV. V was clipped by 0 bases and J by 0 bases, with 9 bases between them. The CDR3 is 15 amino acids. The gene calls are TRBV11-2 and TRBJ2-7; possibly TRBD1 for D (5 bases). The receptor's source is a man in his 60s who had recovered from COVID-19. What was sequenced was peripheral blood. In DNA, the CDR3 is TGTGCCAGCAGCTTAGAGGACATTAGCTCCTACGAGCAGTACTTC. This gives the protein CASSLEDISSYEQYF.